This T cell receptor beta chain was documented in a study of CD8 T cells in Susac syndrome. The RNA, about 0.45 to 1 ug, was put through reverse transcription using random hexamers. Amplification of TCR beta CDR3 spanned 54 Vbeta and 13 Jbeta via immunoSEQ multiplex PCR. In TCRdb, the immunoSEQ multiplex PCR reads were re-called with MiXCR into one record per CDR3 protein. The repertoire includes about 190,000 distinct CDR3 sequences, 95% of them detected once, and about 0.1% sits in the top ten. Sequencing targeted TCR beta in blood CD8+ and CD4+ T cells. Healthy donors served as the controls. They were matched for age and sex. This clonotype was counted once. The clonotype originates from a human donor in good health. Sequencing used CD4+ T cells from PBMCs.

CDR3 region: CAWRGGGDPLYGYTF. The CDR3 DNA follows: TGTGCCTGGAGGGGTGGGGGCGACCCTCTCTATGGCTACACCTTC. The chain links TRBV30 to TRBJ1-2; maybe TRBD1 (6 bases). The CDR3 sequence is 15 residues long. From germline, CDR1 is GTSNPN and CDR2 SVGIG (reference sequence). V lost 3 bases and J lost 4, with 18 bases in between.